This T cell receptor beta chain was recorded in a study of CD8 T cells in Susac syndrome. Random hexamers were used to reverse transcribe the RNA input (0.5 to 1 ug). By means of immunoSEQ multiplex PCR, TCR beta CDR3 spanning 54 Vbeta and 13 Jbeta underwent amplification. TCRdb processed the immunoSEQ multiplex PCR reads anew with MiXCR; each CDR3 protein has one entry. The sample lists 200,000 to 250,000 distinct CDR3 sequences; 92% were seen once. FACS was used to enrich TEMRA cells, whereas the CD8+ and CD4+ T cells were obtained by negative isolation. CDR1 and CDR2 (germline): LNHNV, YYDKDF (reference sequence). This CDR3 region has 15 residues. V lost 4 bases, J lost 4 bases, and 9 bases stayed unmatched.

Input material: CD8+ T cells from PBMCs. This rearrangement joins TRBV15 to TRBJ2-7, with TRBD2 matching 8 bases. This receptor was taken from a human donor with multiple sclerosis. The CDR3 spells CATSKISGGRYEQYF. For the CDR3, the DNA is TGTGCCACCAGCAAAATCAGCGGGGGTAGGTACGAGCAGTACTTC. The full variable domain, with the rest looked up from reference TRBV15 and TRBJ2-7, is DAMVIQNPRYQVTQFGKPVTLSCSQTLNHNVMYWYQQKSSQAPKLLFHYYDKDFNNEADTPDNFQSRRPNTSFCFLDIRSPGLGDTAMYLCATSKISGGRYEQYFGPGTRLTVT.